This passage covers 3 T cell receptor beta chains from one sample sequenced in a study of early stage breast cancer tumors. Only in-frame clones appear in the TCRdb table, and some are missing; sequencing was by immunoSEQ multiplex PCR. The sample shows approximately 30,000 clones, roughly 50% of them seen only once. The sequenced sample consisted of breast tumor tissue. Receptors were obtained from a person between 50 and 60 years old with breast cancer.

V is TRBV30 and J is TRBJ2-2; TRBD1 or TRBD2 may be the D gene (6 bases each). The CDR3 has 17 amino acids. In germline, CDR1 is GTSNPN, CDR2 SVGIG (reference sequence). V was pared by 3 bases and J by 7 bases, with 24 bases between. CDR3 nucleotide sequence: TGTGCCTGGAGCGCCCGTTTGTGGGGGGCGCGGATCGGGGAGCTGTTTTTT. It codes for CAWSARLWGARIGELFF.

The V call is TRBV2, the J call TRBJ2-5, with D perhaps matching TRBD2 (6 bases). CDR1 SNHLY and CDR2 FYNNEI come from the germline V gene. The CDR3 consists of 17 residues. V shed 7 bases and J shed 4 bases, with 25 bases lying between them. The CDR3 nucleotides are TGTGCCAGCACTAAGCTTCAAGGGGCGGGAATGGGAGAGACCCAGTACTTC. Translating it yields CASTKLQGAGMGETQYF. The complete variable domain, with remaining parts taken from reference TRBV2 and TRBJ2-5, reads EPEVTQTPSHQVTQMGQEVILRCVPISNHLYFYWYRQILGQKVEFLVSFYNNEISEKSEIFDDQFSVERPDGSNFTLKIRSTKLEDSAMYFCASTKLQGAGMGETQYFGPGTRLLVL.

The rearrangement uses TRBV5-4 and TRBJ1-3; weak D call: TRBD1 (6 bases). The CDR3 runs to 16 residues. V lost 3 bases, J lost 3 bases, and 16 bases lay in between. In germline, CDR1 is SGHNT, CDR2 YYREEE (reference sequence). The CDR3 is CASSSDRLLGGNTIYF. CDR3 coding DNA: TGTGCCAGCAGCTCCGACAGGTTACTAGGTGGAAACACCATATATTTT.